The clone carrying this T cell receptor (beta chain) occurred a few times. This entry belongs to a study of cytomegalovirus exposure and HLA in healthy donors. The PCR was carried out with 60 Vbeta primers and 13 Jbeta primers. Sequencing used immunoSEQ multiplex PCR; TCRdb keeps in-frame clones, though not all of them. The table lists around 130,000 clones, almost 85% of them singletons, with approximately 2.8% in the top ten. The sequence was obtained from a boy between 2 and 15 years old in good health and CMV-seronegative. Sequences were obtained from PBMCs.

In nucleotides, the CDR3 is TGTGCCAGCAGCCAAGATTTGGGCCTACGCGGGGACGAGCAGTACTTC. It codes for CASSQDLGLRGDEQYF. This chain uses TRBV4-2 with TRBJ2-7; perhaps TRBD2 as D (6 bases). Germline CDR1 and CDR2: LGHNA and YNFKEQ. The CDR3 contains 16 residues. V gave up 0 bases and J gave up 5 bases, with 17 bases separating them.